This T cell receptor beta chain was identified during a study of shared clonotypes between healthy human individuals. About this clone: Its antigen remains unknown.

Findings and caveats of the study: Memory subsets had estimated richness that was generally smaller than that of naive subsets. Naive CD4 clonotype sharing across a handful of donors was about 5%.

The CDR3 sequence is 15 residues long. V shed 4 bases and J 3 bases; nucleotides not matched to a gene: 6. CDR1 is MNHNS, CDR2 SASEGT, per germline. At deep level, the assay was performed. Original methodology: Filtering differed because ImmunoSEQ produced junction-only sequences that carried no quality scores. The assay was immunoSEQ multiplex PCR, and TCRdb's table has in-frame clones only and misses some. V, J and clone size reflect that table, while D and trimming were determined from the DNA. The sample holds 950,000 to 1,300,000 clones, 65% to 80% seen once. The chain joins TRBV6-1 to TRBJ2-3; 8 nucleotides align to TRBD2. The clonotype originates from a man younger than 30 in good health. The sample taken for sequencing was memory CD4+ T cells sorted from blood. Indicated subset: CD45RA-negative fraction. CDR3: CASSGAGGGTDTQYF. In nucleotides, the CDR3 is TGTGCCAGCAGTGGCGCGGGGGGAGGGACAGATACGCAGTATTTT.